This T cell receptor (beta chain) was captured in a study of sequential checkpoint blockade in melanoma. For the study at large: Randomization was 1:1 between first-line nivolumab→ipilimumab and ipilimumab→nivolumab. DNA from over 80 pretreatment tumor samples underwent TCRβ immunosequencing. After nivolumab or ipilimumab alone, 20 to 25 patients had week-13 rebiopsies.

From germline, CDR1 is WSHSY and CDR2 SAAADI. This CDR3 has 12 residues. V shed 5 bases and J shed 8 bases, with 10 bases lying between them. Stated treatment: randomized to nivolumab then ipilimumab (arm A) or the reverse (arm B). None of the patients previously received DNA-damaging chemotherapy. The assay was immunoSEQ multiplex PCR, and TCRdb's table has in-frame clones only and misses some. The table includes roughly 9,200 clones, 20% to 25% detected once. This clonotype originated in a human donor with melanoma. Material: tumor tissue (inferred from file names), obtained from a patient given nivolumab and ipilimumab in sequence. The rearrangement uses TRBV10-2 and TRBJ2-1; D remains ambiguous. CDR3 coding DNA: TGCGCCAGCAGTCCCAACGGGTATGAGCAGTTCTTC. Encoded protein: CASSPNGYEQFF.